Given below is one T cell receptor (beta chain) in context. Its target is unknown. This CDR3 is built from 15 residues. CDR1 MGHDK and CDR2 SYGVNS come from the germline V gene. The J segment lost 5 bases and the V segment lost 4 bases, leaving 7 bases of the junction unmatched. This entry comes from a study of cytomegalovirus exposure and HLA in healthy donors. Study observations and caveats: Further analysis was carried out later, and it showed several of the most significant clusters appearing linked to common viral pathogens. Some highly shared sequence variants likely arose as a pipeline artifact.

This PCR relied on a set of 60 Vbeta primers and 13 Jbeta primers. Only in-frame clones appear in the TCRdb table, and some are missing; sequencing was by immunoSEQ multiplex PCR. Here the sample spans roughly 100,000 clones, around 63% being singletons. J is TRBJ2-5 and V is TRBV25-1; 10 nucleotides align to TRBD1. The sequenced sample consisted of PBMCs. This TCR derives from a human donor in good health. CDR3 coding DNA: TGTGCCAGCAGTGGGGGGACAGGGGTCCGCGAGACCCAGTACTTC. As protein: CASSGGTGVRETQYF.